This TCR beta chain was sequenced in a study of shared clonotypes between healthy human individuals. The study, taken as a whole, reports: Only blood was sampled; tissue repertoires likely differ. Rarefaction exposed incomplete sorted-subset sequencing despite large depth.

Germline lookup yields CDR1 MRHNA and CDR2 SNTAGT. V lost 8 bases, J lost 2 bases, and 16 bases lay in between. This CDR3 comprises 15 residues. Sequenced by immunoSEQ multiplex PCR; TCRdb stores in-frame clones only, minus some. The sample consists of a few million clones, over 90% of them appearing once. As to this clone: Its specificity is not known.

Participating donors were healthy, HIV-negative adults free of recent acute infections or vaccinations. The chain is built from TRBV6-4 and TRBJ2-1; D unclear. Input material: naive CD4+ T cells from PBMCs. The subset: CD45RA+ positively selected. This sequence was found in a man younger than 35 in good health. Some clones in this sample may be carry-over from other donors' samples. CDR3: CASGEEFGAYNEQFF. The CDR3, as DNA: TGTGCCAGCGGAGAGGAGTTTGGAGCCTACAATGAGCAGTTCTTC.